These 25 T cell receptor beta chains were sequenced from one sample in a study of T cell repertoires in cytomegalovirus infection. No antigen has been identified for these receptors. TCRdb re-called the reads with MiXCR, one entry per CDR3 protein. The table shows roughly 860,000 distinct CDR3 sequences, with about 33% occurring only once. This specimen was cultured CD8+ T cells from PBMCs, taken from culture after CMV antigen stimulation. Receptors originate from a human donor in good health (CMV status not recorded). Some clones in this sample may be carry-over from other donors' samples.

This clonotype appeared once. The rearrangement joins TRBV5-8 to TRBJ1-4; D ambiguous. V lost 5 bases, J lost 5 bases, and 19 bases lay in between. There are 16 residues in the CDR3. Germline CDR1 SGHTS, CDR2 YDEGEE. The CDR3: CASSRGFGSLNEKLFF. CDR3 DNA sequence: TGTGCCAGCAGTCGAGGGTTCGGTTCCCTCAATGAAAAACTGTTTTTT. The whole variable domain, filled in from reference TRBV5-8 and TRBJ1-4, reads EAGVTQSPTHLIKTRGQQATLRCSPISGHTSVYWYQQALGLGLQFLLWYDEGEERNRGNFPPRFSGRQFPNYSSELNVNALELEDSALYLCASSRGFGSLNEKLFFGSGTQLSVL.

This clonotype appeared once. This chain uses TRBV6-6 with TRBJ1-4; D is ambiguous. V gave up 10 bases and J gave up 3 bases, with 12 bases separating them. The CDR3 runs to 13 residues. Germline V gene sequence: CDR1 MNHNY, CDR2 SVGAGI (reference sequence). The DNA of the CDR3 is TGTGCCACCAAGCAGTCGCCTAATGAAAAACTGTTTTTT. Its translation is CATKQSPNEKLFF.

This clonotype showed up many times. The chain recombines TRBV27 with TRBJ2-3; TRBD2 matches 8 bases. Germline trimming cut 4 bases from V and 4 bases from J; bases unmatched to any gene: 7. Germline V gene sequence: CDR1 MNHEY, CDR2 SMNVEV (reference sequence). The CDR3 extends over 15 amino acids. The CDR3 nucleotides are TGTGCCAGCAGTTACGGGGGGGCTACCCCAGATACGCAGTATTTT. This sequence encodes CASSYGGATPDTQYF.

This clonotype was seen a handful of times. The rearrangement uses TRBV7-6 and TRBJ2-7; D may match TRBD1 or TRBD2 (5 bases each). This CDR3 spans 14 amino acids. V was cut by 5 bases and J by 6 bases, with 17 bases left in between. The germline gives CDR1 SGHVS, CDR2 FNYEAQ. The CDR3 reads CASSPGTAPAEQYF. CDR3 DNA sequence: TGTGCCAGCAGCCCTGGGACGGCCCCCGCCGAGCAGTACTTC.

V gene TRBV27 combines with J gene TRBJ1-5; D unresolved. This CDR3 is built from 14 residues. Germline values: CDR1 MNHEY, CDR2 SMNVEV (reference sequence). Trimming removed 0 bases from V and 7 bases from J, with 10 bases in between. The CDR3 sequence: CASSLSGLGQPQHF. CDR3 bases: TGTGCCAGCAGTTTATCCGGGTTGGGACAGCCCCAGCATTTT.

In DNA form, the CDR3 reads TGCGCCAGCAGCCAAGCTATAACAGGGGGCAATCAGCCCCAGCATTTT. Its translation: CASSQAITGGNQPQHF. The chain uses TRBV4-3 and TRBJ1-5; TRBD1 agrees at 7 bases. V lost 1 base, J lost 2 bases, and 5 bases stayed unmatched. The CDR3 spans 16 residues. Germline V gene sequence: CDR1 LGHNA, CDR2 YSLEER.

As for this clonotype: A read error may explain this, as a much larger clone is one base away. J is TRBJ1-2 and V is TRBV12-3 or TRBV12-4, with D perhaps TRBD1 (5 bases). CDR3 size: 13 residues. CDR3 coding DNA: TGTGCCAGCAGCCCAGGGAACCACTATGGCCACACCTTC. This gives the protein CASSPGNHYGHTF.

The chain is built from TRBV27 and TRBJ1-6; the match to TRBD1 covers 7 bases. Trimming removed 3 bases from V and 10 bases from J; junction bases left unmatched: 6. The V gene's germline CDR1 is MNHEY and CDR2 SMNVEV (reference sequence). The CDR3 spans 14 residues. CDR3 sequence reads: CASSFTGDGSPLHF. The CDR3 DNA is TGTGCCAGCAGTTTCACAGGGGATGGATCACCCCTCCACTTT.

This clonotype came up many times. The J gene is TRBJ2-3, the V gene TRBV7-2, with D unresolved. The CDR3 has 15 amino acids. Trimming stripped 1 base from V and 2 bases from J, with 10 bases between. Germline V lookup: CDR1 SGHTA, CDR2 FQGNSA. Here the CDR3 DNA reads TGTGCCAGCAGCTTAGTCGGTAGCCCCACAGATACGCAGTATTTT. Its protein product is CASSLVGSPTDTQYF.

V and J are TRBV27 and TRBJ1-2; D uncertain. This CDR3 has 13 residues. Trimming stripped 5 bases from V and 7 bases from J, with 14 bases between. CDR1 is MNHEY and CDR2 is SMNVEV in the germline V gene (reference sequence). CDR3 DNA sequence: TGTGCCAGCAGTCCCGGAGGGTTCTCTGGCTACACCTTC. It yields the protein CASSPGGFSGYTF.

This clonotype was recorded a few times. The rearrangement joins TRBV7-9 to TRBJ2-3; unclear D gene. Germline V gene lookup returns CDR1 SEHNR and CDR2 FQNEAQ (reference sequence). V shed 4 bases and J shed 1 base, with 9 bases lying between them. CDR3 length equals 14 residues. DNA of the CDR3: TGTGCCAGCAGCTATTTAGACGGCACAGATACGCAGTATTTT. Its protein is CASSYLDGTDTQYF.

The rearrangement uses TRBV27 and TRBJ2-3; 11 bases fit TRBD2. The germline V gene encodes CDR1 MNHEY and CDR2 SMNVEV (reference sequence). The CDR3 runs 16 residues. Unmatched junction bases numbered 4, after V lost 5 bases and J lost 0 bases. The CDR3 DNA follows: TGTGCCAGCAGTGTAATAGCGGGGGGGAGCACAGATACGCAGTATTTT. Residues: CASSVIAGGSTDTQYF.

Note on this clonotype: An end of the junction does not agree with germline; a read error may underlie this. The rearrangement links TRBV7-6 to TRBJ1-1; possibly TRBD1 for D (6 bases). The CDR3 is 17 amino acids. Germline V CDR1 and CDR2: SGHVS, FNYEAQ. The CDR3 bases are TGTGCTAGCAGCCCTCCGGATTATTACAGGGTATATACTGAAGCTTTCTTT. Translated: CASSPPDYYRVYTEAFF.

Ten or more counts support this clonotype. The CDR3 nucleotides are TGTGCCAGCAGCTTAGCCCCCGGGACAGGGGCCCTCAATGAGCAGTTCTTC. The encoded protein is CASSLAPGTGALNEQFF. The V gene is TRBV7-2, the J gene TRBJ2-1; 10 nucleotides line up with TRBD1. Per germline, CDR1 SGHTA and CDR2 FQGNSA. Trimming removed 0 bases from V and 6 bases from J; junction bases left unmatched: 8. This CDR3 is built from 17 residues.

The chain combines TRBV6-1 with TRBJ2-3; 11 bases align to TRBD2. After removal of 5 bases from V and 3 bases from J, the junction contained 10 bases not matched to a gene. The CDR3 is made up of 17 amino acids. Germline CDR1 reads MNHNS; CDR2 reads SASEGT. CDR3 bases: TGTGCCAGCAGTAGGGTGGCTAGCGGGGGGCCGACAGATACGCAGTATTTT. As protein: CASSRVASGGPTDTQYF.

This clonotype has only a few counts. This chain joins TRBV7-9 and TRBJ2-7; maybe TRBD2 (5 bases). V lost 4 bases and J 2 bases, leaving 15 bases between the germline ends. The CDR3 totals 15 residues. In germline, CDR1 is SEHNR, CDR2 FQNEAQ (reference sequence). In DNA form, the CDR3 reads TGTGCCAGCAGCTCGGGAAGCCGGTGGACCTACGAGCAGTACTTC. Its translation: CASSSGSRWTYEQYF.

V and J are TRBV11-1 and TRBJ2-3; the match to TRBD1 covers 8 bases. Germline V gene sequence: CDR1 SGHAT, CDR2 FQDESV (reference sequence). The CDR3 extends over 16 amino acids. V shed 1 base, J shed 1 base, and the junction held 4 bases outside the gene matches. The CDR3 protein is CASSLGRGQGTDTQYF. DNA of the CDR3: TGTGCCAGCAGCTTAGGCAGGGGGCAGGGCACAGATACGCAGTATTTT.

The count of this clonotype is one. This rearrangement joins TRBV25-1 to TRBJ2-4, with 9 bases fitting TRBD1. Looked up from germline, CDR1 is MGHDK and CDR2 is SYGVNS. CDR3 length: 14 amino acids. Trimming removed 2 bases from V and 8 bases from J; junction bases left unmatched: 4. In DNA form, the CDR3 reads TGTGCCAGCAGTGAAGGAACAGGGGGCTACATTCAGTACTTC. Translated: CASSEGTGGYIQYF.

This clonotype was counted only a few times. The chain uses TRBV11-1 and TRBJ1-4; 7 bases are a match to TRBD1. The V gene's germline CDR1 is SGHAT and CDR2 FQDESV (reference sequence). The CDR3 sequence is 15 residues long. V shed 0 bases and J 6 bases; nucleotides not matched to a gene: 4. The CDR3 DNA reads as TGTGCCAGCAGCTTAGCCGGGACAGTCCATGAAAAACTGTTTTTT. Amino acids: CASSLAGTVHEKLFF. Combining the CDR3 with reference TRBV11-1 and TRBJ1-4 gives the whole variable domain EAEVAQSPRYKITEKSQAVAFWCDPISGHATLYWYRQILGQGPELLVQFQDESVVDDSQLPKDRFSAERLKGVDSTLKIQPAELGDSAMYLCASSLAGTVHEKLFFGSGTQLSVL.

The chain couples TRBV28 to TRBJ2-3, with D possibly being TRBD2 (6 bases). Trimming took off 3 bases at V and 3 bases at J, with 13 bases between the two ends. The CDR3 is made up of 15 amino acids. Looked up from germline, CDR1 is MDHEN and CDR2 is SYDVKM. CDR3 loop: CASSFYREETDTQYF. As DNA, the CDR3 is TGTGCCAGCAGTTTTTATAGGGAGGAGACAGATACGCAGTATTTT.

This clonotype was seen more than once but under ten times. The gene calls are TRBV6-5 and TRBJ2-2; perhaps TRBD1 as D (5 bases). CDR3 length equals 19 residues. The germline gives CDR1 MNHEY, CDR2 SVGAGI. The germline V and J ends were trimmed by 2 bases and 4 bases, with 23 bases remaining between them. CDR3 bases: TGTGCCAGCAGTTACAATTCAGGGCCCACCCGTTCGATCACCGGGGAGCTGTTTTTT. Protein product: CASSYNSGPTRSITGELFF.

This clonotype was picked up a small number of times. The V gene is TRBV6-1, the J gene TRBJ2-1; 7 bases match TRBD1. Germline trimming cut 5 bases from V and 2 bases from J; bases unmatched to any gene: 6. CDR3 size: 15 residues. CDR1 MNHNS and CDR2 SASEGT come from the germline V gene. CDR3 sequence reads: CASSMGTVPYNEQFF. Here the CDR3 DNA reads TGTGCCAGCAGTATGGGGACAGTTCCCTACAATGAGCAGTTCTTC.

In its sample, this clonotype was seen a few times. The chain links TRBV12-3 or TRBV12-4 to TRBJ1-5, with 8 bases identical to TRBD1. Unmatched junction bases numbered 10, after V lost 8 bases and J lost 4 bases. CDR3 length: 15 amino acids. The CDR3 here is CASAGQGRWNQPQHF. In DNA form, the CDR3 reads TGTGCCAGCGCAGGACAGGGAAGGTGGAATCAGCCCCAGCATTTT.

The chain employs TRBV4-1 and TRBJ1-2; weak D call: TRBD1 (6 bases). Germline V CDR1 and CDR2: MGHRA, YSYEKL. Deletions cut 2 bases from V and 4 bases from J, with 17 bases between. The CDR3 is made up of 16 amino acids. CDR3 in amino acids: CASSQHDYGGLYGYTF. The CDR3 coding sequence is TGCGCCAGCAGCCAACATGATTACGGGGGGCTCTATGGCTACACCTTC.

V gene TRBV4-3 combines with J gene TRBJ2-3; 9 nucleotides match TRBD2. V was pared by 0 bases and J by 5 bases, with 18 bases of the junction left unmatched. From germline, CDR1 is LGHNA and CDR2 YSLEER. The CDR3 has 20 residues. The CDR3 protein is CASSQDLEAGGVPEEDTQYF. CDR3 sequence (DNA): TGCGCCAGCAGCCAAGATTTAGAAGCGGGGGGCGTCCCGGAGGAAGATACGCAGTATTTT.